Listed below are T cell receptor beta chains from one sample, sequenced in a study of blood T cell repertoires in COVID-19. The data were produced by immunoSEQ multiplex PCR, yet TCRdb's version contains in-frame clones alone and is incomplete. The sample carries 200,000 to 250,000 clones, roughly 75% recorded once. Sequencing was performed on peripheral blood. The receptors stem from a woman aged 70-85 years with acute or convalescent COVID-19. CDR3s include the opening cysteine and the closing phenylalanine or tryptophan. Fields, in order: CDR3 DNA, CDR3 protein, clone size, D gene, J gene, V gene. D genes are given only for firm matches. Only some rows state a clone size, as once, few, many or a class for expanded clones.

DNA: TGTGCCAGTAGTACCCGACTAGCGGGACAAGAGACCCAGTACTTC; CDR3: CASSTRLAGQETQYF; size: .; D: TRBD2; J: TRBJ2-5; V: TRBV19
DNA: TGCAGTGCTAGAGATACAAAGACCCAGTACTTC; CDR3: CSARDTKTQYF; size: .; D: .; J: TRBJ2-5; V: TRBV20-1
DNA: TGTGCCAGCAGCTACGACAGGCAGAACACTGAAGCTTTCTTT; CDR3: CASSYDRQNTEAFF; size: few; D: .; J: TRBJ1-1; V: TRBV7-2
DNA: TGTGCCAGCAGCTCGACAGACCAAGAGACCCAGTACTTC; CDR3: CASSSTDQETQYF; size: .; D: .; J: TRBJ2-5; V: TRBV11-3
DNA: TGCGCCAGCACCTTGACAGGGGTGGGAGGAAACACCATATATTTT; CDR3: CASTLTGVGGNTIYF; size: .; D: TRBD1; J: TRBJ1-3; V: TRBV5-1
DNA: TGTGCCTGGAGTAAGGGGACGAACACCGGGGAGCTGTTTTTT; CDR3: CAWSKGTNTGELFF; size: .; D: .; J: TRBJ2-2; V: TRBV30
DNA: TGTGCCAGTAGTATAGCCTTTGGAACAGGGGGCGAGCAGTACTTC; CDR3: CASSIAFGTGGEQYF; size: once; D: TRBD1; J: TRBJ2-7; V: TRBV19
DNA: TGTGCCAGCAGCTTAAACAGGGGGTATTCACCCCTCCACTTT; CDR3: CASSLNRGYSPLHF; size: .; D: TRBD1; J: TRBJ1-6; V: TRBV13
DNA: TGTGCCAGCAGTTTAACGACAGGGGATGAAAAACTGTTTTTT; CDR3: CASSLTTGDEKLFF; size: .; D: TRBD1; J: TRBJ1-4; V: TRBV28
DNA: TGCGCCAGCTCCAGGTCGTGGGCAGGCTTCGACGAGCAGTACTTC; CDR3: CASSRSWAGFDEQYF; size: .; D: .; J: TRBJ2-7; V: TRBV5-1
DNA: TGCAGCGTGAGCCGGGACACGAACACTGAAGCTTTCTTT; CDR3: CSVSRDTNTEAFF; size: .; D: .; J: TRBJ1-1; V: TRBV29-1
DNA: TGTGCCAGCAGCCAAGGATCACTCCTATCCTACGAGCAGTACTTC; CDR3: CASSQGSLLSYEQYF; size: .; D: .; J: TRBJ2-7; V: TRBV3-1/TRBV3-2
DNA: TGTGCCAGCAGTAAACCGGGACAGGGGGCCGATACGCAGTATTTT; CDR3: CASSKPGQGADTQYF; size: .; D: TRBD1; J: TRBJ2-3; V: TRBV6-5
DNA: TGTGCCAGCAGCCGGGACTACAATCCAACTAATGAAAAACTGTTTTTT; CDR3: CASSRDYNPTNEKLFF; size: .; D: .; J: TRBJ1-4; V: TRBV11-2
DNA: TGTGCCTGGGGTCGAGGGCCGAGGCCGAACACCGGGGAGCTGTTTTTT; CDR3: CAWGRGPRPNTGELFF; size: .; D: .; J: TRBJ2-2; V: TRBV30
DNA: TGTGCCAGCGGGAGGACAGGCTCCTACGAGCAGTACTTC; CDR3: CASGRTGSYEQYF; size: .; D: .; J: TRBJ2-7; V: TRBV2
DNA: TGTGCCAGCAGTGGCACTCGATCCGCTAGCACAGATACGCAGTATTTT; CDR3: CASSGTRSASTDTQYF; size: .; D: .; J: TRBJ2-3; V: TRBV6-1
DNA: TGTGCCAGCAGTTTATCAAGACCTAGGGACAGCGGCAATCAGCCCCAGCATTTT; CDR3: CASSLSRPRDSGNQPQHF; size: few; D: TRBD1; J: TRBJ1-5; V: TRBV27
DNA: TGTGCCTGGAGTGTGTGGGGAGGGGGGCAAAAACTCGGGCAGCCCCAGCATTTT; CDR3: CAWSVWGGGQKLGQPQHF; size: .; D: .; J: TRBJ1-5; V: TRBV30
DNA: TGTGCCAGCAGTTTAAAGGATGGCGGGAGGGGCCGGCAGTACTTC; CDR3: CASSLKDGGRGRQYF; size: .; D: TRBD2; J: TRBJ2-5; V: TRBV27
DNA: TGTGCCAGCAGCGTAGGGACAGGGGCTCAGCCCCAGCATTTT; CDR3: CASSVGTGAQPQHF; size: .; D: TRBD1; J: TRBJ1-5; V: TRBV9
DNA: TGTGCCAGCAGTTCGTACGGGTCGGCGCCCCAGCATTTT; CDR3: CASSSYGSAPQHF; size: .; D: .; J: TRBJ1-5; V: TRBV27
DNA: TGTGCCAGCAGCCCCGGGACTCGAAAGGAACCCTACGAGCAGTACTTC; CDR3: CASSPGTRKEPYEQYF; size: .; D: .; J: TRBJ2-7; V: TRBV11-2
DNA: TGTGCCAGCAGCGTAGGGGACAGGGGGGATACGCAGTATTTT; CDR3: CASSVGDRGDTQYF; size: .; D: TRBD1; J: TRBJ2-3; V: TRBV9
DNA: TGTGCCAGCAGCCGGGGGACAGGGGTCGTCACCGGGGAGCTGTTTTTT; CDR3: CASSRGTGVVTGELFF; size: few; D: TRBD1; J: TRBJ2-2; V: TRBV3-1/TRBV3-2
DNA: TGTGCCAGCAGCCTCGGGACTAGCGGCCGTAGCTCCTACGAGCAGTACTTC; CDR3: CASSLGTSGRSSYEQYF; size: .; D: TRBD2; J: TRBJ2-7; V: TRBV3-1/TRBV3-2
DNA: TGCAGTGCTAGTCGGTTAACCTCAACAGATACGCAGTATTTT; CDR3: CSASRLTSTDTQYF; size: .; D: .; J: TRBJ2-3; V: TRBV20-1
DNA: TGTGCCAGCAGCTCGATTGCCGGCGGTGAAGCTTTCTTT; CDR3: CASSSIAGGEAFF; size: .; D: .; J: TRBJ1-1; V: TRBV7-6
DNA: TGTGCCAGCAGCTGGGGGTCGGGACTAGCAAGCAATGAGCAGTTCTTC; CDR3: CASSWGSGLASNEQFF; size: .; D: TRBD2; J: TRBJ2-1; V: TRBV5-6
DNA: TGTGCCAGCAGCTTGCTGGGGGCCAACGTCCTGACTTTC; CDR3: CASSLLGANVLTF; size: .; D: .; J: TRBJ2-6; V: TRBV5-4
DNA: TGTGCCAGCAGTGTGTTAGGGCAGGGTGCAGATACGCAGTATTTT; CDR3: CASSVLGQGADTQYF; size: .; D: .; J: TRBJ2-3; V: TRBV2
DNA: TGCGCCAGCCTCACAGGGGGCTTCTATGGCTACACCTTC; CDR3: CASLTGGFYGYTF; size: .; D: TRBD1; J: TRBJ1-2; V: TRBV10-1
DNA: TGTGCCAGCAGCTCCCCGGGACAGGGGATTTCACAATATGGCTACACCTTC; CDR3: CASSSPGQGISQYGYTF; size: .; D: TRBD1; J: TRBJ1-2; V: TRBV13
DNA: TGTGCCAGCAGCTTAGGAGCGGGGGGCGGCGAGCAGTACTTC; CDR3: CASSLGAGGGEQYF; size: .; D: TRBD2; J: TRBJ2-7; V: TRBV7-2
DNA: TGTGCCAGAAGCTTGGCACTACCTAGCACAGATACGCAGTATTTT; CDR3: CARSLALPSTDTQYF; size: once; D: .; J: TRBJ2-3; V: TRBV5-3
DNA: TGTGCCAGCAGCCCCCCAGGGGTCCGGTACAATGAGCAGTTCTTC; CDR3: CASSPPGVRYNEQFF; size: .; D: .; J: TRBJ2-1; V: TRBV7-8
DNA: TGTGCCAGCAGCGTAGATCAGACTTTCTATGGCTACACCTTC; CDR3: CASSVDQTFYGYTF; size: .; D: .; J: TRBJ1-2; V: TRBV9
DNA: TGCGCCAGCAGCAGAGGGACAGAATCTACATTAGGTGAGCAGTTCTTC; CDR3: CASSRGTESTLGEQFF; size: .; D: TRBD1; J: TRBJ2-1; V: TRBV5-1
DNA: TGTGCCAGCTGCGTAAGTAACTACGACACTGAAGCTTTCTTT; CDR3: CASCVSNYDTEAFF; size: .; D: .; J: TRBJ1-1; V: TRBV2
DNA: TGTGCCAGCAGTCTTGACAGGGTGAACACTGAAGCTTTCTTT; CDR3: CASSLDRVNTEAFF; size: .; D: TRBD1; J: TRBJ1-1; V: TRBV5-4
DNA: TGTGCCAGCAGCCAAGTAACAGGGGGCGCGACAGATACGCAGTATTTT; CDR3: CASSQVTGGATDTQYF; size: few; D: TRBD1; J: TRBJ2-3; V: TRBV3-1/TRBV3-2
DNA: TGTGCCAGCAGCTTGGGCCTCATAGAGAACACTGAAGCTTTCTTT; CDR3: CASSLGLIENTEAFF; size: .; D: .; J: TRBJ1-1; V: TRBV7-2
DNA: TGTGCCAGCAGTTACTCGGGGGGGGTCGTGGATGAGCAGTTCTTC; CDR3: CASSYSGGVVDEQFF; size: .; D: TRBD2; J: TRBJ2-1; V: TRBV6-5
DNA: TGCAGCGTCTACAGGGCGGACACCGGGGAGCTGTTTTTT; CDR3: CSVYRADTGELFF; size: .; D: .; J: TRBJ2-2; V: TRBV29-1
DNA: TGTGCCAGCAGTTGGGACACCTTTGAAGCTTTCTTT; CDR3: CASSWDTFEAFF; size: few; D: .; J: TRBJ1-1; V: TRBV12-3/TRBV12-4
DNA: TGTGCCAGCAGCCAAAGCGGGGCGAGGGGGGAGACCCAGTACTTC; CDR3: CASSQSGARGETQYF; size: .; D: .; J: TRBJ2-5; V: TRBV14
DNA: TGTGCCAGCAGGGGCAGACTAAGCACAGATACGCAGTATTTT; CDR3: CASRGRLSTDTQYF; size: .; D: .; J: TRBJ2-3; V: TRBV3-1/TRBV3-2
DNA: TGTGCCACCGCTAGGGGACAAGAGACCCAGTACTTC; CDR3: CATARGQETQYF; size: .; D: .; J: TRBJ2-5; V: TRBV15
DNA: TGTGCCAGCAGTACCTATAGCAATCAGCCCCAGCATTTT; CDR3: CASSTYSNQPQHF; size: .; D: .; J: TRBJ1-5; V: TRBV6-6
DNA: TGTGCCAGCAGGACAGGGGAGAGGGAGCAGTTCTTC; CDR3: CASRTGEREQFF; size: once; D: TRBD1; J: TRBJ2-1; V: TRBV6-5
DNA: TGCGCCAGTCTTTATGACCTAGGGGACAGCATATCCTACAATGAGCAGTTCTTC; CDR3: CASLYDLGDSISYNEQFF; size: .; D: TRBD1; J: TRBJ2-1; V: TRBV23-1
DNA: TGTGCCAGCAGTGGGGACTCTGGAATGGGAGAGACCCAGTACTTC; CDR3: CASSGDSGMGETQYF; size: .; D: .; J: TRBJ2-5; V: TRBV2
DNA: TGTGCCAGCAGCTTGAACCTGGAGCTAAATCAGCCCCAGCATTTT; CDR3: CASSLNLELNQPQHF; size: .; D: .; J: TRBJ1-5; V: TRBV5-5